The text below deals with one T cell receptor (beta chain). The antigen is undetermined. Generated by immunoSEQ multiplex PCR, the TCRdb table keeps only in-frame clones and is missing some. Among around 37,000 clones listed, about four fifths were seen once. This sample was included in a study of OX40 agonist ivuxolimab in advanced cancers. Study results and limitations: Clonal expansion in partial responders at 0.1-3.0 mg/kg ranked among the lowest. Low normalized T-cell clonal expansion was also seen in some nonresponders.

V lost 4 bases, J lost 2 bases, and 15 bases lay in between. From germline, CDR1 is SEHNR and CDR2 FQNEAQ (reference sequence). This CDR3 has 16 residues. This TCR was sampled from an adult with an advanced solid tumor such as melanoma, head and neck, liver or kidney cancer. The chain uses TRBV7-9 and TRBJ1-5; D is possibly TRBD1 (6 bases). The sample consisted of CD4+ or CD8+ T cells sorted from blood, taken in a trial of the OX40 agonist ivuxolimab. The CDR3 protein is CASSYGQLDGNQPQHF. The CDR3 DNA reads TGTGCCAGCAGCTACGGACAGTTGGACGGCAATCAGCCCCAGCATTTT.